These 9 T cell receptor beta chains came from one sample sequenced in a study of CD8+CD57+ T cells in acquired aplastic anemia. CD8+CD57+ cell expansion had been shown by flow cytometry in patients chosen for sequencing. Profiling that covered TCR beta VDJ and CDR3 relied on genomic DNA as its template. TCRdb passed the reads through MiXCR, listing each CDR3 protein once. The top ten clones hold roughly 0.89% of a sample with hundreds of thousands of distinct CDR3 sequences, less than 35% of them seen once. The sequencing sample was made of sorted CD4+, CD8+, or CD8+CD57+ T cells (not recorded which) from PBMCs. The receptors derive from a human donor with aplastic anemia.

Only a few counts were recorded for this clonotype. The chain is built from TRBV24-1 and TRBJ2-1; no definite D call. Germline V CDR1 and CDR2: KGHDR, SFDVKD. The CDR3 covers 13 residues. V dropped 4 bases and J dropped 9 bases, with 12 bases sitting between them. In DNA, the CDR3 is TGTGCCACCAGTGACTCAAGGGCGATTGAGCAGTTCTTC. Translation: CATSDSRAIEQFF.

This sequence joins TRBV5-1 and TRBJ2-3; possibly TRBD1 for D (5 bases). The CDR3 has 14 amino acids. From germline, CDR1 is SGHRS and CDR2 YFSETQ. V dropped 5 bases and J dropped 4 bases, with 14 bases sitting between them. CDR3 region: CASSQGIGSDTQYF. In nucleotides, the CDR3 is TGCGCCAGCAGTCAGGGAATTGGGTCAGATACGCAGTATTTT.

In its sample, this clonotype was seen many times. The V gene is TRBV2, the J gene TRBJ2-1; 13 nucleotides agree with TRBD2. Trimming at V came to 4 bases and at J to 7 bases, leaving 4 bases not matched to a gene. The CDR3 loop spans 15 amino acids. CDR1 SNHLY and CDR2 FYNNEI come from the germline V gene. The CDR3 bases are TGTGCCAGCAGTGTACGGACTAGCGGGAGAAATGAGCAGTTCTTC. Residues: CASSVRTSGRNEQFF.

The genes are TRBV4-2 and TRBJ1-3; no reliable D call. The germline V gene has CDR1 LGHNA and CDR2 YNFKEQ. The CDR3 runs 17 residues. The V end lost 0 bases, the J end lost 0 bases, and 12 bases lay between the germline ends. CDR3 in amino acids: CASSQDADSFSGNTIYF. The CDR3 DNA sequence: TGTGCCAGCAGCCAAGATGCCGACTCCTTCTCTGGAAACACCATATATTTT.

This clonotype has ten or more counts. The chain is built from TRBV7-3 and TRBJ2-1; 9 bases agree with TRBD2. The V segment lost 2 bases and the J segment 6 bases; nucleotides outside the gene matches: 2. The CDR3 is 14 amino acids. CDR1 is SGHTA and CDR2 is FQGTGA in the germline V gene. The CDR3, as DNA: TGTGCCAGCAGCTTAGCGGGAGGGAGCAATGAGCAGTTCTTC. Translated: CASSLAGGSNEQFF. Combining the CDR3 with reference TRBV7-3 and TRBJ2-1 gives the whole variable domain GAGVSQTPSNKVTEKGKYVELRCDPISGHTALYWYRQSLGQGPEFLIYFQGTGAADDSGLPNDRFFAVRPEGSVSTLKIQRTERGDSAVYLCASSLAGGSNEQFFGPGTRLTVL.

This clonotype showed up just once. In nucleotides, the CDR3 is TGCGCCAGCGATACTAAGGGGACAGGGGAATTCTTGAACACTGAAGCTTTCTTT. Translation: CASDTKGTGEFLNTEAFF. This chain joins TRBV10-1 and TRBJ1-1, with 10 bases lining up with TRBD1. V shed 8 bases and J 0 bases; nucleotides not matched to a gene: 15. Germline-derived CDR1 and CDR2 are WNHNN and SYGVQD (reference sequence). The CDR3 has 18 residues.

A word on this clonotype: This sequence may be a read error, since a much larger clone differs from it by one base. The rearrangement links TRBV7-2 to TRBJ2-5; 7 bases align to TRBD1. The CDR3 extends over 13 amino acids. V dropped 5 bases and J dropped 5; count of bases not matched to a gene: 5. Germline CDR1 SGHTA, CDR2 FQGNSA. CDR3 amino acids: CASSGRQGETQYF. In DNA, the CDR3 is TGTGCCAGCAGCGGCCGACAGGGCGAGACCCAGTACTTC.

This clonotype was seen a few times. The chain has TRBV20-1 and TRBJ1-2; TRBD1 matches at 10 bases. CDR1 DFQATT and CDR2 SNEGSKA come from the germline V gene (reference sequence). This CDR3 is built from 16 residues. The junction had 13 bases not matched to a gene; V was cut back by 1 base and J by 8 bases. CDR3: CSARANPGTGVVGYTF. The CDR3 nucleotides are TGCAGTGCTAGAGCCAATCCCGGGACAGGGGTTGTAGGCTACACCTTC.

This clonotype appeared many times. The chain joins TRBV10-1 to TRBJ1-1; D is possibly TRBD1 (5 bases). The CDR3 consists of 13 residues. The germline V and J ends were trimmed by 6 bases and 0 bases, with 8 bases remaining between them. The V gene's germline CDR1 is WNHNN and CDR2 SYGVQD (reference sequence). CDR3: CASSSRVNTEAFF. The CDR3, as DNA: TGCGCCAGCAGCTCCAGGGTGAACACTGAAGCTTTCTTT.